This entry describes one TCR beta chain. This entry is derived from a study of cytomegalovirus exposure and HLA in healthy donors. With 60 Vbeta and 13 Jbeta primers, the PCR was carried out. Clones were read by immunoSEQ multiplex PCR, and TCRdb kept only the in-frame ones, dropping some. The sample includes about 82,000 clones, around 71% seen only once; the top ten take just over 8%. Germline V gene data show CDR1 as MDHEN and CDR2 as SYDVKM. CDR3 length: 14 amino acids. Trimming removed 6 bases from V and 7 bases from J; junction bases left unmatched: 7. The genes are TRBV28 and TRBJ1-4, with TRBD1 identical over 8 bases. This clonotype was obtained from a man between 60 and 75 years old in good health and CMV-seronegative. Sequenced input: PBMCs. The CDR3 DNA reads TGTGCCAGCAGACAGGGGGGCTTAGGTGAAAAACTGTTTTTT. It is translated as CASRQGGLGEKLFF.